Ten or more counts support the clone carrying this T cell receptor beta chain. These data belong to a study of read filtering for tumor transcriptome and immune sequencing. The overall study: Among patients, roughly 17 were male and some 15 female, aged 47 to 80 (mean about 71). R-ISS stage counts were 8 for I, 16 for II, 7 for III. Per sample, TCR-region reads ranged about 4.05 to 11 million by IR-seq, roughly 85 to 1,300 by RNA-seq.

V was pared by 5 bases and J by 4 bases, with 6 bases of the junction left unmatched. The CDR3 is made up of 15 amino acids. The V gene's germline CDR1 is SGHTA and CDR2 FQGNSA. Molecular barcoded adaptors covering alpha/delta and beta/gamma chains were used on approximately 400 ng RNA. TCRdb recomputed calls from the reads with MiXCR, one row per CDR3 protein. The sample carries 35,000 to 40,000 distinct CDR3 sequences, roughly an eighth recorded once. J is TRBJ1-5 and V is TRBV7-2, with TRBD1 matching over 9 bases. Sequences were obtained from a population of CD138-negative cells sorted from bone marrow. This clonotype was obtained from a donor over 35 with multiple myeloma. CDR3 protein: CASSPFGQGNQPQHF. The CDR3 nucleotides read TGTGCCAGCAGCCCGTTCGGACAGGGGAATCAGCCCCAGCATTTT.